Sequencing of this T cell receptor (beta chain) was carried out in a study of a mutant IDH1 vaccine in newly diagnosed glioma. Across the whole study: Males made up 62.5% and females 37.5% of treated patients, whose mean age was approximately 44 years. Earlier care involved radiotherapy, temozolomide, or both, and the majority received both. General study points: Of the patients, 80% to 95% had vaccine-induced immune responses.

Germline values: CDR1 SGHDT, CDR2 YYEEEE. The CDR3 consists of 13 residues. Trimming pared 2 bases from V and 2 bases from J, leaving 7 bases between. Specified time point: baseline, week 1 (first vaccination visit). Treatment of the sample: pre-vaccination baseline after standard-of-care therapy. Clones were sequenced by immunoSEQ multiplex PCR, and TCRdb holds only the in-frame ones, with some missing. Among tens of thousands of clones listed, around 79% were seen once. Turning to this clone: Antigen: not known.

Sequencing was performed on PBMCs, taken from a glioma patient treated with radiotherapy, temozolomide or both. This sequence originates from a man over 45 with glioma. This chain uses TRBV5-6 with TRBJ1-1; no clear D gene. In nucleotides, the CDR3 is TGTGCCAGCAGCTTAGAGCCTAACACTGAAGCTTTCTTT. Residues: CASSLEPNTEAFF.